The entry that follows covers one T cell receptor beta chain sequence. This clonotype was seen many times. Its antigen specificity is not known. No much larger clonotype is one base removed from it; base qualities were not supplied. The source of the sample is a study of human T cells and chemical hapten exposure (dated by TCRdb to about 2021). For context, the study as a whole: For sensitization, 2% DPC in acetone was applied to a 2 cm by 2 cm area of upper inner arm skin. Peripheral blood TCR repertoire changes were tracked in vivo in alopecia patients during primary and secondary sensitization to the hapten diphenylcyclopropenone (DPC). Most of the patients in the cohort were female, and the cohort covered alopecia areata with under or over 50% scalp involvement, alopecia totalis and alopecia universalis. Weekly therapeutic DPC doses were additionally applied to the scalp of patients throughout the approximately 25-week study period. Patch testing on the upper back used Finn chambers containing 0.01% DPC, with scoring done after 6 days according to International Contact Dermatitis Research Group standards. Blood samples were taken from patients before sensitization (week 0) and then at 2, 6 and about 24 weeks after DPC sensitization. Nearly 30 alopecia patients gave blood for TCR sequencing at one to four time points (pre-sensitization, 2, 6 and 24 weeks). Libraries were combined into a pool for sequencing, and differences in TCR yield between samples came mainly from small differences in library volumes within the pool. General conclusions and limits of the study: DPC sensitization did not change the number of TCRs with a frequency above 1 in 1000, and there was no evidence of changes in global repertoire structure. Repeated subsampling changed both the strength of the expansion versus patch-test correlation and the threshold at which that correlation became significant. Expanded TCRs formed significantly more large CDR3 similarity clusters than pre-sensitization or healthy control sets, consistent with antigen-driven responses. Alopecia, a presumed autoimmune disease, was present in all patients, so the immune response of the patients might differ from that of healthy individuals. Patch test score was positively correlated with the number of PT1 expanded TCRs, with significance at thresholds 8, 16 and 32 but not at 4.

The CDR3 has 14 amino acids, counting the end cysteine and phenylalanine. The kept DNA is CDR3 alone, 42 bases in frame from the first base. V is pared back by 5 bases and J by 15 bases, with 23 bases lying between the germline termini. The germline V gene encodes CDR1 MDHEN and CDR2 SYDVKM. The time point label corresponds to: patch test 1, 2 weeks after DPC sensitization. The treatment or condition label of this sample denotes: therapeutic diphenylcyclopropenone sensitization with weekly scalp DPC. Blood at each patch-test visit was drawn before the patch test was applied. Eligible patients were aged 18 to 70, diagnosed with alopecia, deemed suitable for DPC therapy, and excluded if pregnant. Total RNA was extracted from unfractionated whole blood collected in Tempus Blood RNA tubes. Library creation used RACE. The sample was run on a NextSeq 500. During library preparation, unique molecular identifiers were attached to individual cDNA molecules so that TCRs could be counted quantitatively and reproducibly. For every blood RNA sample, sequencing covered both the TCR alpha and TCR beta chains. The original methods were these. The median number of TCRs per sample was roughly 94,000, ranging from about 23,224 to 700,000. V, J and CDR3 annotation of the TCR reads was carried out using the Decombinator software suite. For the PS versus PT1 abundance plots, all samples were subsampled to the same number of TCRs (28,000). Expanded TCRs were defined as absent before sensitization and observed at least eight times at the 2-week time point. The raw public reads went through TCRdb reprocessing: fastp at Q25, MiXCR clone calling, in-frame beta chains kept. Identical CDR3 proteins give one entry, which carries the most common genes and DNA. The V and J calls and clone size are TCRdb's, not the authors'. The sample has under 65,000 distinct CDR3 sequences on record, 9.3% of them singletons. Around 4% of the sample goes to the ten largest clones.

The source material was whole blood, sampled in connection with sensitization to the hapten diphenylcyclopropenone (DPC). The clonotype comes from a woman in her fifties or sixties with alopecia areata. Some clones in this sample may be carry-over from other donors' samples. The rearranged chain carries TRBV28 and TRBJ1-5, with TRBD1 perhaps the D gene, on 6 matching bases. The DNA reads TGTGCCAGCAGTCTAATAGCAGGGGAATCGGCGGGGCATTTT. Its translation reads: CASSLIAGESAGHF. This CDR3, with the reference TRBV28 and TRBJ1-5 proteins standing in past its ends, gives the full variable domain DVKVTQSSRYLVKRTGEKVFLECVQDMDHENMFWYRQDPGLGLRLIYFSYDVKMKEKGDIPEGYSVSREKKERFSLILESASTNQTSMYLCASSLIAGESAGHFGDGTRLSIL.